One and the same sample provided the 20 T cell receptor beta chains below, sequenced in a study of T cells in Graves' hyperthyroidism and ophthalmopathy. The investigators amplified TCR beta CDR3 regions from RNA transcripts. A first-round RT-PCR of the TCR CDR3 used the HTBI primer set. TCRdb re-derived calls from the multiplex PCR reads in MiXCR, one entry per CDR3 protein. The sample lists hundreds of thousands of distinct CDR3 sequences, approximately 15% occurring once. The source material was blood. The source of these receptors is a young woman with Graves' hyperthyroidism.

The chain combines TRBV29-1 with TRBJ1-1; D is perhaps TRBD1 (5 bases). Trimming shortened V by 2 bases and J by 3 bases, and 10 bases separated the two germline ends. The germline V gene encodes CDR1 SQVTM and CDR2 ANQGSEA. The CDR3 length is 13 residues. The CDR3 sequence is CSVETRDHTEAFF. The CDR3 bases are TGCAGCGTTGAAACCAGGGACCACACTGAAGCTTTCTTT.

This clonotype was counted many times. The chain is built from TRBV6-1 and TRBJ2-7, with D uncertain. The germline gives CDR1 MNHNS, CDR2 SASEGT. The V and J ends lost 3 bases and 4 bases respectively, with 13 bases between them. The CDR3 runs 14 residues. CDR3 protein: CASSEGLTPYEQYF. The CDR3 coding sequence is TGTGCCAGCAGTGAGGGGTTAACACCGTACGAGCAGTACTTC.

This clonotype was picked up many times. V and J are TRBV11-3 and TRBJ1-1, with 7 bases that match TRBD1. There are 16 residues in the CDR3. Unmatched junction bases numbered 12, after V lost 6 bases and J lost 2 bases. Germline lookup yields CDR1 SGHNT and CDR2 YENEEA. CDR3 sequence (DNA): TGTGCCAGCAGACTTGGGGGGGCAGGGGGAAACACTGAAGCTTTCTTT. This sequence encodes CASRLGGAGGNTEAFF.

The chain links TRBV7-2 to TRBJ2-7; 10 nucleotides align to TRBD1. The CDR3 covers 19 residues. Germline trimming cut 5 bases from V and 0 bases from J; bases unmatched to any gene: 16. The germline V gene has CDR1 SGHTA and CDR2 FQGNSA. CDR3 sequence: CASSLTESGTGVTSYEQYF. DNA for the CDR3: TGTGCCAGCAGCCTAACAGAGTCCGGGACAGGGGTAACCTCCTACGAGCAGTACTTC.

The V gene is TRBV4-2, the J gene TRBJ2-2; 9 bases align to TRBD2. Germline V gene sequence: CDR1 LGHNA, CDR2 YNFKEQ. CDR3 length: 17 amino acids. V lost 0 bases and J lost 0; bases outside the gene matches: 2. The CDR3 is CASSQDGGRANTGELFF. The CDR3 DNA reads as TGTGCCAGCAGCCAAGACGGCGGGAGGGCGAACACCGGGGAGCTGTTTTTT.

This chain links TRBV19 with TRBJ2-7, with 9 bases identical to TRBD2. The CDR3 runs to 15 residues. Germline V CDR1 and CDR2: LNHDA, SQIVND (reference sequence). J was trimmed by 2 bases and V by 10 bases; bases with no gene match: 12. The CDR3 loop reads CATSAALAGTYEQYF. In nucleotides, the CDR3 is TGTGCCACCTCTGCCGCTCTAGCGGGGACCTACGAGCAGTACTTC.

The V call is TRBV5-1, the J call TRBJ1-6, with TRBD1 matching 7 bases. The CDR3 is 15 amino acids. Trimming removed 3 bases from V and 5 bases from J; junction bases left unmatched: 5. The germline V gene encodes CDR1 SGHRS and CDR2 YFSETQ. The CDR3 bases are TGCGCCAGCAGCTCATTGACAGGGCATAATTCACCCCTCCACTTT. Its translation is CASSSLTGHNSPLHF.

In DNA form, the CDR3 reads TGTGCCAGCAGTAGGCGGGATATATCCTACGAGCAGTACTTC. This gives the protein CASSRRDISYEQYF. J is TRBJ2-7 and V is TRBV3-1, with TRBD2 as a possible D gene (6 bases). This CDR3 spans 14 amino acids. Trimming pared 6 bases from V and 1 base from J, leaving 13 bases between. The germline V gene has CDR1 LGHDT and CDR2 YNNKEL (reference sequence).

The chain couples TRBV5-5 to TRBJ2-1; D assignment may be TRBD1 or TRBD2 (5 bases each). V lost 4 bases to trimming and J lost 4 bases, with 18 bases between them. The CDR3 runs to 16 residues. From germline, CDR1 is SGHKS and CDR2 YYEKEE (reference sequence). This CDR3 reads CASSPARGARYNEQFF. The DNA of the CDR3 is TGTGCCAGCAGCCCAGCGAGGGGAGCGCGGTACAATGAGCAGTTCTTC.

At least ten counts were recorded for this clonotype. The chain joins TRBV7-9 to TRBJ2-5; TRBD2 might be the D (6 bases). Germline values: CDR1 SEHNR, CDR2 FQNEAQ (reference sequence). V was clipped by 5 bases and J by 4 bases, with 14 bases between them. This CDR3 has 14 residues. The CDR3 region is CASSPRLGGETQYF. For the CDR3, the DNA is TGTGCCAGCAGCCCTCGACTAGGCGGAGAGACCCAGTACTTC.

This clonotype was seen a few times. The gene calls are TRBV28 and TRBJ1-1; weak D call: TRBD1 (5 bases). The CDR3 is 15 amino acids. In germline, CDR1 is MDHEN, CDR2 SYDVKM. The V and J ends lost 7 bases and 7 bases respectively, with 22 bases between them. The CDR3, as DNA: TGTGCCAGCATTCTTGGAGGGGTGGGTGGTGGTGAAGCTTTCTTT. It codes for CASILGGVGGGEAFF.

This clonotype appeared many times. This chain uses TRBV3-1 with TRBJ2-7, with a possible D match to TRBD1 (5 bases). CDR3 length equals 14 residues. Trimming took 4 bases from V and 0 from J, leaving 10 bases between them. The germline V gene encodes CDR1 LGHDT and CDR2 YNNKEL (reference sequence). CDR3 DNA sequence: TGTGCCAGCAGCCCGCGACAGCACTCCTACGAGCAGTACTTC. Translating it yields CASSPRQHSYEQYF.

The table lists this clonotype with a few counts. This rearrangement joins TRBV3-1 to TRBJ2-5, with TRBD2 matching over 9 bases. This CDR3 has 15 amino acids. The trim removed 3 bases at V and 5 bases at J, leaving 7 bases unmatched. Germline assignment: CDR1 LGHDT and CDR2 YNNKEL (reference sequence). The CDR3 sequence is CASSHLAGAPETQYF. The CDR3 nucleotides are TGTGCCAGCAGCCACTTAGCGGGAGCTCCCGAGACCCAGTACTTC.

This clonotype was detected only a few times. J is TRBJ2-1 and V is TRBV19, with 8 bases lining up with TRBD2. The CDR3 has 16 amino acids. The ends lost 4 bases at V and 8 bases at J; junction bases unmatched: 13. Per the germline V gene, CDR1 is LNHDA and CDR2 is SQIVND (reference sequence). The CDR3 region has the DNA TGTGCCAGTAGTACGACTAGCGCTATCTATAACGATGAGCAGTTCTTC. Translating it yields CASSTTSAIYNDEQFF.

In its sample, this clonotype was seen many times. The J gene is TRBJ1-6, the V gene TRBV7-9, with TRBD1 as a possible D gene (5 bases). The germline V gene encodes CDR1 SEHNR and CDR2 FQNEAQ (reference sequence). The ends were cut back, 4 bases at V and 8 bases at J, with 12 bases in the middle. CDR3 length equals 14 residues. CDR3 sequence (DNA): TGTGCCAGCAGCTCTAGCAGGGCTGATTCACCCCTCCACTTT. Encoded protein: CASSSSRADSPLHF.

Concerning this clonotype itself: A much larger clonotype is one base distant, so this may be a read error. V usage is TRBV4-2 and J usage is TRBJ1-5; D gene uncertain. V was cut by 5 bases and J by 5 bases, with 10 bases left in between. The CDR3 runs to 13 residues. Germline CDR1 and CDR2: LGHNA and YNFKEQ. CDR3 in amino acids: CASSKTAYQPQHF. CDR3 bases: TGTGCCAGCAGCAAAACGGCTTATCAGCCCCAGCATTTT.

This clonotype was detected many times. This CDR3 reads CASSQDFGGSEQYF. Written as DNA, the CDR3 is TGCGCCAGCAGCCAAGACTTTGGAGGATCCGAGCAGTACTTC. This chain uses TRBV4-1 with TRBJ2-7; perhaps TRBD2 as D (5 bases). The ends were cut back, 0 bases at V and 6 bases at J, with 12 bases in the middle. The germline V gene has CDR1 MGHRA and CDR2 YSYEKL. This CDR3 region has 14 residues.

This clonotype was counted at least ten times. This chain joins TRBV12-3 or TRBV12-4 and TRBJ1-1; D might be TRBD1 (6 bases). The CDR3 runs to 20 residues. V was pared by 2 bases and J by 1 base, with 26 bases between. DNA of the CDR3: TGTGCCAGCAGTTTATCCACCAGGGGACTGCTAAGGGATTCGAACACTGAAGCTTTCTTT. It is translated as CASSLSTRGLLRDSNTEAFF.

This clonotype was picked up many times. The chain recombines TRBV27 with TRBJ2-7; 12 bases match TRBD2. The CDR3 totals 14 residues. The V and J ends lost 6 bases and 6 bases, in that order; junction bases with no gene match: 6. Per the germline V gene, CDR1 is MNHEY and CDR2 is SMNVEV (reference sequence). The CDR3: CASRLAGGPSEQYF. The CDR3 DNA reads TGTGCCAGCAGGCTAGCGGGAGGGCCAAGCGAGCAGTACTTC.

This clonotype was detected many times. J is TRBJ2-5 and V is TRBV20-1, with TRBD2 matching over 11 bases. The CDR3 totals 14 residues. Germline CDR1 reads DFQATT; CDR2 reads SNEGSKA (reference sequence). V was clipped by 5 bases and J by 7 bases; unmatched bases: 9. CDR3 in amino acids: CSADTTSGSGTQYF. The CDR3 nucleotides are TGCAGTGCTGACACCACTAGCGGGAGCGGGACCCAGTACTTC.